This T cell receptor (beta chain) was found in a study of blood T cells in healthy people across ages. Study findings and constraints: More naive CD4+ cells and higher diversity marked long-lived donors relative to aged donors.

Details on this clonotype: No antigen is known for it. At one end the junction does not follow the germline gene, possibly because of a read error.

Using a J-beta primer mix together with a sample-barcoded 5' primer, a second PCR was run for roughly 6 to 12 cycles. Every molecule of cDNA carried a tag from a template-switch adaptor with 12 random nucleotides. TCRdb reanalysed the 5' RACE reads using MiXCR and keeps one entry per CDR3 protein. The data show hundreds of thousands of distinct CDR3 sequences, about 30% seen once. Germline CDR1 and CDR2: SSHAT and FNYEAQ (reference sequence). This CDR3 is built from 15 residues. Isolation of PBMCs gave at least 6 million cells per sample. Each sample yielded at least 5 micrograms of PBMC total RNA. The genes are TRBV7-7 and TRBJ2-1; TRBD2 matches 10 bases. The sample was blood. This TCR derives from a woman aged 80 or older in good health. The CDR3 bases are TGTGCTAGCAGCGCCGGGACTAGCGAGTACAATGAGCAGTTCTTC. Residues: CASSAGTSEYNEQFF.